The 9 T cell receptor beta chains reported below all come from one sample, sequenced in a study of Ad26.COV2.S vaccination and SARS-CoV-2 variants. Using immunoSEQ multiplex PCR, the repertoire was profiled, and TCRdb retains in-frame clones only, with some absent. The table has some 350,000 clones, roughly 94% seen once; the top ten hold 3% to 5%. Sequenced here: peripheral blood, sampled after recovery from COVID-19. The origin of the receptors is a human donor who had recovered from COVID-19.

The rearrangement uses TRBV6-5 and TRBJ2-7; 8 nucleotides align to TRBD1. Germline V lookup: CDR1 MNHEY, CDR2 SVGAGI. The CDR3 has 14 amino acids. V shed 6 bases and J 5 bases; nucleotides not matched to a gene: 9. CDR3 coding DNA: TGTGCCAGCAGCAAGGGACAGGTCACCAACGAGCAGTACTTC. Amino acid sequence: CASSKGQVTNEQYF.

The V call is TRBV6-5, the J call TRBJ1-2; D might be TRBD1 (6 bases). The CDR3 covers 15 residues. V was cut by 2 bases and J by 6 bases, with 16 bases left in between. The germline V gene has CDR1 MNHEY and CDR2 SVGAGI. The CDR3 region is CASSYGGGREDGYTF. CDR3 nucleotides: TGTGCCAGCAGTTACGGTGGGGGGCGCGAGGATGGCTACACCTTC.

This sequence joins TRBV18 and TRBJ2-7; no firm D call. The CDR3 covers 14 residues. V lost 0 bases and J lost 4, with 10 bases in between. The germline gives CDR1 KGHSH, CDR2 LQKENI. In DNA form, the CDR3 reads TGTGCCAGCTCACCACCTGCAGGTAATTACGAGCAGTACTTC. Its protein product is CASSPPAGNYEQYF.

The chain links TRBV4-1 to TRBJ1-5, with D hard to call. The CDR3 is 14 residues long. Germline V lookup: CDR1 MGHRA, CDR2 YSYEKL. Trimming took 0 bases from V and 6 from J, leaving 9 bases between them. CDR3 sequence reads: CASSQDGVGQPQHF. The CDR3 nucleotides read TGCGCCAGCAGCCAAGATGGGGTGGGTCAGCCCCAGCATTTT.

This clone was recorded only once. This rearrangement joins TRBV5-1 to TRBJ2-5; 10 bases are a match to TRBD1. V dropped 4 bases and J dropped 5; count of bases not matched to a gene: 14. Germline assignment: CDR1 SGHRS and CDR2 YFSETQ. The CDR3 length is 17 residues. CDR3 sequence reads: CASSPGTGAKRGETQYF. As DNA, the CDR3 is TGCGCCAGCAGCCCGGGGACAGGGGCTAAACGGGGGGAGACCCAGTACTTC.

This chain connects TRBV12-3 or TRBV12-4 to TRBJ2-5; weak D call: TRBD2 (5 bases). This CDR3 is built from 13 residues. The V and J ends lost 5 bases and 2 bases respectively, with 9 bases between them. Here the CDR3 reads CASSTGSQETQYF. In DNA, the CDR3 is TGTGCCAGCAGTACGGGATCACAAGAGACCCAGTACTTC.

The genes are TRBV18 and TRBJ1-1; the D gene is possibly TRBD1 (6 bases). The CDR3 is made up of 14 amino acids. The germline V gene encodes CDR1 KGHSH and CDR2 LQKENI. Trimming cost V 6 bases and J 0 bases, with 11 bases left between them. CDR3 sequence (DNA): TGTGCCAGCTCTCTAACAGGGATGAACACTGAAGCTTTCTTT. As protein: CASSLTGMNTEAFF.

This clone was detected only once. The rearrangement uses TRBV14 and TRBJ1-2; D remains unclear. V lost 0 bases to trimming and J lost 8 bases, with 10 bases between them. The germline V gene has CDR1 SGHDN and CDR2 FVKESK. CDR3 size: 13 residues. The CDR3 DNA sequence: TGTGCCAGCAGCCAAGACATAGTTGGAGGCTACACCTTC. It is translated as CASSQDIVGGYTF.

This clone was found a few times. Distinct nucleotide sequences in the sample also encode this CDR3. The chain joins TRBV6-4 to TRBJ2-2, with 8 bases lining up with TRBD1. Trimming cost V 2 bases and J 2 bases; bases outside gene matches: 1. The length of the CDR3 is 15 residues. Germline CDR1 is MRHNA and CDR2 is SNTAGT. CDR3 protein: CASSDGQGNTGELFF. Written as DNA, the CDR3 is TGTGCCAGCAGTGACGGACAGGGAAACACCGGGGAGCTGTTTTTT.